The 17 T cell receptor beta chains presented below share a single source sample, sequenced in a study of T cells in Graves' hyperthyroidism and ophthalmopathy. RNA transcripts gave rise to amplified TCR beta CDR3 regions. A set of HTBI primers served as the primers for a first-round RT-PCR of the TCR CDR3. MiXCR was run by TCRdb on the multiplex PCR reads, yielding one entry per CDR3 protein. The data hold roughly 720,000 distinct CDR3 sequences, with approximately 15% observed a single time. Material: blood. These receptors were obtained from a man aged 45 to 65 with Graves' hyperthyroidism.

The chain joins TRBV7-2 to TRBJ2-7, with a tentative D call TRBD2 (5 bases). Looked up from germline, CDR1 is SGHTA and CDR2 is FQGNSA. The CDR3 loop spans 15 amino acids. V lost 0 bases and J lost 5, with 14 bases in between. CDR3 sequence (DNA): TGTGCCAGCAGCTTAGCATCATTGGGGAGAAACGAGCAGTACTTC. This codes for CASSLASLGRNEQYF.

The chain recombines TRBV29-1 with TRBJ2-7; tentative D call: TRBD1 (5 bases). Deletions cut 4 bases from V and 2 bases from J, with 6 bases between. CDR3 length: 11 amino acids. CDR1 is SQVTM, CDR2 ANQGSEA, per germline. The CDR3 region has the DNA TGCAGCGTTGGACAGACCTACGAGCAGTACTTC. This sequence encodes CSVGQTYEQYF.

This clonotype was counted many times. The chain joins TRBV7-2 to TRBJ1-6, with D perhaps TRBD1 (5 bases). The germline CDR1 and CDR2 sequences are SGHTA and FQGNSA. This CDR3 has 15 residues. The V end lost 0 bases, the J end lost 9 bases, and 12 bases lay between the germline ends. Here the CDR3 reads CASSLAAGMLSPLHF. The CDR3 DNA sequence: TGTGCCAGCAGCTTAGCGGCAGGGATGCTTTCACCCCTCCACTTT.

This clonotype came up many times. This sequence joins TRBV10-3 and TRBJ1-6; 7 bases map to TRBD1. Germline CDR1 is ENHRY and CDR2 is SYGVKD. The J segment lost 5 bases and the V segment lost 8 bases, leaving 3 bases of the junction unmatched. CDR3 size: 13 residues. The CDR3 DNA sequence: TGTGCCATCCGGGACAGAGATAATTCACCCCTCCACTTT. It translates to CAIRDRDNSPLHF.

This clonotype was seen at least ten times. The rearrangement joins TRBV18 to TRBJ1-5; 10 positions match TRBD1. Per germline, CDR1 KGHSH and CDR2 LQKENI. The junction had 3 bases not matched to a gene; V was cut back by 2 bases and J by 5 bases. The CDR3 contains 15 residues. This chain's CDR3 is CASSPTGTGDQPQHF. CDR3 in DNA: TGTGCCAGCTCACCAACCGGGACAGGGGATCAGCCCCAGCATTTT. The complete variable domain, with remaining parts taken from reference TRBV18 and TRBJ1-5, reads NAGVMQNPRHLVRRRGQEARLRCSPMKGHSHVYWYRQLPEEGLKFMVYLQKENIIDESGMPKERFSAEFPKEGPSILRIQQVVRGDSAAYFCASSPTGTGDQPQHFGDGTRLSIL.

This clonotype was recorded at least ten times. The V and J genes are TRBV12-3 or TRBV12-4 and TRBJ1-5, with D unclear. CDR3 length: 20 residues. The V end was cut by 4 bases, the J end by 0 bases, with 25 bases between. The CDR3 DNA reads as TGTGCCAGCAGTTCCCGCCTCCCAACCTTCTTGAGGTATAGCAATCAGCCCCAGCATTTT. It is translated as CASSSRLPTFLRYSNQPQHF.

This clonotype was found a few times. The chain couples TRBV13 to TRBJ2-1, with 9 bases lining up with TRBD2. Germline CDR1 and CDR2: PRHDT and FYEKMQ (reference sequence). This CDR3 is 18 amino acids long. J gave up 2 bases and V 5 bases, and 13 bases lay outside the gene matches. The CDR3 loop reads CASSSAQLGTSPYNEQFF. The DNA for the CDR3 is TGTGCCAGCAGCAGTGCCCAGCTCGGGACTAGCCCCTACAATGAGCAGTTCTTC.

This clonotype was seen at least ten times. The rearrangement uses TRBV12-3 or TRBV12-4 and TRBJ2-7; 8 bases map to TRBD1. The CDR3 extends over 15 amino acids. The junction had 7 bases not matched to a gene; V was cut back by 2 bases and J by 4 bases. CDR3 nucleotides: TGTGCCAGCAGTTTACAGGGGGCTGGATTTTACGAGCAGTACTTC. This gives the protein CASSLQGAGFYEQYF.

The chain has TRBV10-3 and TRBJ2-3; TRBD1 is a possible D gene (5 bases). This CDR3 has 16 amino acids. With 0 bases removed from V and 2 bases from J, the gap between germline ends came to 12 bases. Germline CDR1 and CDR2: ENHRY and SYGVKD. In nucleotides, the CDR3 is TGTGCCATCAGTGAGTCGATCAGGGCCGACACAGATACGCAGTATTTT. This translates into CAISESIRADTDTQYF.

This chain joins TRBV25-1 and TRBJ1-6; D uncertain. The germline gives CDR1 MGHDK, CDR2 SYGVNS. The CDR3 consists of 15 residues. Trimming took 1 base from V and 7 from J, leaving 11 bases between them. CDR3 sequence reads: CASSEFIAPNSPLHF. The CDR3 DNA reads TGTGCCAGCAGTGAATTCATCGCACCGAATTCACCCCTCCACTTT.

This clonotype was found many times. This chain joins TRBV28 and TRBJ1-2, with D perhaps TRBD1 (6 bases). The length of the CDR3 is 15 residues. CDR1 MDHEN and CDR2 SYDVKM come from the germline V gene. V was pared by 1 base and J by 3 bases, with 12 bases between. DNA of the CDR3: TGTGCCAGCAGTTTATTCCACAGGGCTGACTATGGCTACACCTTC. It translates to CASSLFHRADYGYTF.

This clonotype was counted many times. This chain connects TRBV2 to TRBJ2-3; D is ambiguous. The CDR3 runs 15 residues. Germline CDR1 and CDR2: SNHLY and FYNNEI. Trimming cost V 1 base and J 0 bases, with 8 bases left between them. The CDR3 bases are TGTGCCAGCAGTGAAGGTTTAACTAGCACAGATACGCAGTATTTT. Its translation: CASSEGLTSTDTQYF.

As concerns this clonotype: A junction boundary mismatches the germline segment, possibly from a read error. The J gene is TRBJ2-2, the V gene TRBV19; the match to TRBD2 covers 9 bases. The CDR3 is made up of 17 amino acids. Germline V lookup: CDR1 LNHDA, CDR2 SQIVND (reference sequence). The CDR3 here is CTSSIRAGGPYTGELFF. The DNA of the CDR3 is TGTACCAGTAGTATAAGGGCGGGAGGGCCTTACACCGGGGAGCTGTTTTTT.

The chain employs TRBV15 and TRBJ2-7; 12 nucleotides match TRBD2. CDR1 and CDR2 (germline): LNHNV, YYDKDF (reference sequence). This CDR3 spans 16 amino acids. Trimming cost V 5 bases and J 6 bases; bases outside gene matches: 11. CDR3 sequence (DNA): TGTGCCACCAGCCGACGATGGACTAGCGGGATGGGCGAGCAGTACTTC. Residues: CATSRRWTSGMGEQYF.

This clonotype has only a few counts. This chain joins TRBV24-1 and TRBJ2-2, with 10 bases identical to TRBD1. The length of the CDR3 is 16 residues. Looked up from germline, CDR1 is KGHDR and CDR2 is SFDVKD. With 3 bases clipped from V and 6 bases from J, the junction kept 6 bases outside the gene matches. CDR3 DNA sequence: TGTGCCACCAGTGATATGGGACAGGGGTATCCCGGGGAGCTGTTTTTT. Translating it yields CATSDMGQGYPGELFF.

CDR3 nucleotides: TGTGCCAGTAGTCGGTCGGGAGATGCCGGGGAGCTGTTTTTT. It specifies CASSRSGDAGELFF. V gene TRBV19 combines with J gene TRBJ2-2, with D possibly TRBD2 on 6 matching bases. V lost 5 bases and J 6 bases, leaving 13 bases between the germline ends. The CDR3 loop spans 14 amino acids. The germline CDR1 and CDR2 sequences are LNHDA and SQIVND (reference sequence).

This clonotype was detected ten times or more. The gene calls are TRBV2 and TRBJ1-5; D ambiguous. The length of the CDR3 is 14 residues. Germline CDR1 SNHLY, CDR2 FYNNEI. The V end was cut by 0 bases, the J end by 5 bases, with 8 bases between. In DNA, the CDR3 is TGTGCCAGCAGTGAAGCGGGGAGACATCAGCCCCAGCATTTT. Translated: CASSEAGRHQPQHF.